This is a list of T cell receptor beta chains from one sample in a study of neurological immune-mediated disorders. TCRdb re-called the 5' RACE reads with MiXCR, one entry per CDR3 protein. The sample lists roughly 76,000 distinct CDR3 sequences, roughly an eighth occurring once. Sequencing input: PBMCs. All receptors come from a woman in her 50s in good health. Both conserved end residues are part of each CDR3. A D gene is named only where the DNA matches it firmly. The size of a clone is reported for some rows only, either as once, few or many, or as a class for expanded clones.

len: 15
d_gene: NA
j_gene: TRBJ2-3
abundance: many
v_gene: TRBV28
CDR3nt: TGTGCCAGCACCCCCGCGGGGCGATTCGTAGATACGCAGTATTTT
CDR3aa: CASTPAGRFVDTQYF

len: 16
d_gene: NA
j_gene: TRBJ1-1
abundance: few
v_gene: TRBV18
CDR3nt: TGTGCCAGCTCACCACGATTGACATCCATGAACACTGAAGCTTTCTTT
CDR3aa: CASSPRLTSMNTEAFF

len: 12
d_gene: NA
j_gene: TRBJ1-6
abundance: many
v_gene: TRBV2
CDR3nt: TGTGCCAGCAGTGATAGGGTTCAACCCCTCCACTTT
CDR3aa: CASSDRVQPLHF

len: 15
d_gene: NA
j_gene: TRBJ1-1
abundance: few
v_gene: TRBV18
CDR3nt: TGTGCCAGCTCACCACGGGGGACGCAGAACACTGAAGCTTTCTTT
CDR3aa: CASSPRGTQNTEAFF

len: 15
d_gene: NA
j_gene: TRBJ1-5
abundance: many
v_gene: TRBV28
CDR3nt: TGTGCCAGCAGTACCCCGGACAGCCCGGGGGAGCCCCAGCATTTT
CDR3aa: CASSTPDSPGEPQHF

len: 17
d_gene: TRBD2
j_gene: TRBJ2-2
abundance: many
v_gene: TRBV7-2
CDR3nt: TGTGCCAGCAGCTTTTTCACCGGGACTAGACACACCGGGGAGCTGTTTTTT
CDR3aa: CASSFFTGTRHTGELFF

len: 12
d_gene: NA
j_gene: TRBJ2-3
abundance: many
v_gene: TRBV6-6
CDR3nt: TGTGCCAGCAGACTTAGCACAGATACGCAGTATTTT
CDR3aa: CASRLSTDTQYF

len: 15
d_gene: TRBD2
j_gene: TRBJ2-1
abundance: many
v_gene: TRBV2
CDR3nt: TGTGCCAGCAGGGCCGGGACTAGCGGGTACAATGAGCAGTTCTTC
CDR3aa: CASRAGTSGYNEQFF

len: 13
d_gene: TRBD2
j_gene: TRBJ2-5
abundance: NA
v_gene: TRBV27
CDR3nt: TGTGCCAGTTCGACTAGCGGGTGGGAGACCCAGTACTTC
CDR3aa: CASSTSGWETQYF

len: 14
d_gene: NA
j_gene: TRBJ2-1
abundance: many
v_gene: TRBV5-8
CDR3nt: TGTGCCAGCAGCTTGGTACTAGGGGATAATGAGCAGTTCTTC
CDR3aa: CASSLVLGDNEQFF

len: 16
d_gene: TRBD2
j_gene: TRBJ2-3
abundance: medium-sized
v_gene: TRBV5-1
CDR3nt: TGCGCCAGCAGCTTGGGACTAGCGGGAGGCGCAGATACGCAGTATTTT
CDR3aa: CASSLGLAGGADTQYF

len: 10
d_gene: NA
j_gene: TRBJ2-1
abundance: many
v_gene: TRBV29-1
CDR3nt: TGCAGCGTGGGGGTCCATGAGCAGTTCTTC
CDR3aa: CSVGVHEQFF

len: 11
d_gene: NA
j_gene: TRBJ2-4
abundance: many
v_gene: TRBV6-1
CDR3nt: TGTGCCACCCACGGGGTAGGCATTCAGTACTTC
CDR3aa: CATHGVGIQYF

len: 14
d_gene: TRBD2
j_gene: TRBJ2-5
abundance: many
v_gene: TRBV5-1
CDR3nt: TGCGCCAGCAGCGACGGGGGGGGCGGAGAGACCCAGTACTTC
CDR3aa: CASSDGGGGETQYF

len: 12
d_gene: NA
j_gene: TRBJ1-6
abundance: many
v_gene: TRBV5-1
CDR3nt: TGCGCCAGCAGCTTCATGAATTCACCCCTCCACTTT
CDR3aa: CASSFMNSPLHF

len: 12
d_gene: NA
j_gene: TRBJ2-1
abundance: few
v_gene: TRBV7-9
CDR3nt: TGTGCCAGCAGCTTAGACGTATGGGAGCAGTTCTTC
CDR3aa: CASSLDVWEQFF

len: 15
d_gene: NA
j_gene: TRBJ1-1
abundance: many
v_gene: TRBV20-1
CDR3nt: TGCAGTGCTAGGAACCCTGCCCGGTTGTACACTGAAGCTTTCTTT
CDR3aa: CSARNPARLYTEAFF

len: 12
d_gene: NA
j_gene: TRBJ1-2
abundance: many
v_gene: TRBV20-1
CDR3nt: TGCAGTGCTAGAGATCAGGGCGATGGCTACACCTTC
CDR3aa: CSARDQGDGYTF

len: 13
d_gene: NA
j_gene: TRBJ2-5
abundance: many
v_gene: TRBV20-1
CDR3nt: TGCAGTGCTAGAGATGAGGAGGGGGAGACCCAGTACTTC
CDR3aa: CSARDEEGETQYF

len: 13
d_gene: NA
j_gene: TRBJ1-1
abundance: many
v_gene: TRBV7-2
CDR3nt: TGTGCCAGCAGCCGACAGGAGAACACTGAAGCTTTCTTT
CDR3aa: CASSRQENTEAFF

len: 18
d_gene: TRBD1
j_gene: TRBJ2-2
abundance: many
v_gene: TRBV5-1
CDR3nt: TGCGCCAGCAGACCGGGACAGGAGCTTCTATACAAGACCGGGGAGCTGTTTTTT
CDR3aa: CASRPGQELLYKTGELFF

len: 15
d_gene: NA
j_gene: TRBJ1-3
abundance: many
v_gene: TRBV15
CDR3nt: TGTGCCACCAGCAGAGATCCAGGGAGGATGGACACCATATATTTT
CDR3aa: CATSRDPGRMDTIYF

len: 20
d_gene: NA
j_gene: TRBJ1-5
abundance: many
v_gene: TRBV10-3
CDR3nt: TGTGCCATCAGTGAGACGGTTTCTTCCCAAATCGGGAATATCAATCAGCCCCAGCATTTT
CDR3aa: CAISETVSSQIGNINQPQHF

len: 12
d_gene: NA
j_gene: TRBJ1-3
abundance: many
v_gene: TRBV28
CDR3nt: TGTGCCAGCAGTTTGACAGAGAACACCATATATTTT
CDR3aa: CASSLTENTIYF

len: 13
d_gene: TRBD1
j_gene: TRBJ1-1
abundance: many
v_gene: TRBV29-1
CDR3nt: TGCAGCGTCGGGGACAGGGAGAACACTGAAGCTTTCTTT
CDR3aa: CSVGDRENTEAFF

len: 15
d_gene: NA
j_gene: TRBJ2-3
abundance: many
v_gene: TRBV28
CDR3nt: TGTGCCAGCAGTTTTCGGGGTACTTGGACAGATACGCAGTATTTT
CDR3aa: CASSFRGTWTDTQYF

len: 15
d_gene: NA
j_gene: TRBJ2-6
abundance: many
v_gene: TRBV29-1
CDR3nt: TGCAGCGTTGGGACAGCCACCTCTGGGGCCAACGTCCTGACTTTC
CDR3aa: CSVGTATSGANVLTF

len: 15
d_gene: TRBD1
j_gene: TRBJ1-4
abundance: many
v_gene: TRBV5-1
CDR3nt: TGCGCCAGCAGCTTGGCCGGGACAGGGGATGAAAAACTGTTTTTT
CDR3aa: CASSLAGTGDEKLFF

len: 16
d_gene: TRBD2
j_gene: TRBJ2-3
abundance: many
v_gene: TRBV28
CDR3nt: TGTGCCAGCAGCGAGCCGGGACTAGCGTCGACAGATACGCAGTATTTT
CDR3aa: CASSEPGLASTDTQYF

len: 13
d_gene: NA
j_gene: TRBJ1-2
abundance: NA
v_gene: TRBV5-1
CDR3nt: TGCGCCAGCAGCGCCGGAGCAAGCTATGGCTACACCTTC
CDR3aa: CASSAGASYGYTF

len: 14
d_gene: NA
j_gene: TRBJ2-1
abundance: many
v_gene: TRBV5-1
CDR3nt: TGCGCCAGCAGCTCCCAGGGGTTCTACAATGAGCAGTTCTTC
CDR3aa: CASSSQGFYNEQFF

len: 17
d_gene: TRBD2
j_gene: TRBJ2-1
abundance: many
v_gene: TRBV5-1
CDR3nt: TGCGCCAGCAGCCTGGGACTAGCGGCAAGCTCCTACAATGAGCAGTTCTTC
CDR3aa: CASSLGLAASSYNEQFF

len: 15
d_gene: TRBD1
j_gene: TRBJ2-1
abundance: many
v_gene: TRBV28
CDR3nt: TGTGCCAGCAGTTCCGGACAGGGCACCTTCAATGAGCAGTTCTTC
CDR3aa: CASSSGQGTFNEQFF

len: 16
d_gene: TRBD1
j_gene: TRBJ2-4
abundance: many
v_gene: TRBV9
CDR3nt: TGTGCCAGCAGCGTAGGTCGGGACAGGGAAATCGACATTCAGTACTTC
CDR3aa: CASSVGRDREIDIQYF

len: 15
d_gene: TRBD1
j_gene: TRBJ2-7
abundance: NA
v_gene: TRBV18
CDR3nt: TGTGCCAGCTCACCGAGACCGGGACAGACCTACGAGCAGTACTTC
CDR3aa: CASSPRPGQTYEQYF

len: 15
d_gene: TRBD1
j_gene: TRBJ2-1
abundance: NA
v_gene: TRBV14
CDR3nt: TGTGTCAGCAGCCATACAGGGGGAGGTAGGGATGAGCAGTTCTTC
CDR3aa: CVSSHTGGGRDEQFF

len: 14
d_gene: TRBD2
j_gene: TRBJ2-2
abundance: few
v_gene: TRBV5-1
CDR3nt: TGCGCCAGCAGCCCGGGACTAATGGTCGGGGAGCTGTTTTTT
CDR3aa: CASSPGLMVGELFF

len: 17
d_gene: NA
j_gene: TRBJ2-1
abundance: many
v_gene: TRBV11-1
CDR3nt: TGTGCCAGCAGACCAATCGATGGGAGTGGGTCCTACAATGAGCAGTTCTTC
CDR3aa: CASRPIDGSGSYNEQFF

len: 14
d_gene: NA
j_gene: TRBJ2-1
abundance: NA
v_gene: TRBV7-9
CDR3nt: TGTGCCAGCAGCCTCACGGGGACTGCACCTGAGCAGTTCTTC
CDR3aa: CASSLTGTAPEQFF

len: 15
d_gene: NA
j_gene: TRBJ2-7
abundance: many
v_gene: TRBV5-1
CDR3nt: TGCGCCAGCAGCTTGGAGGGACGGGATTCCTACGAGCAGTACTTC
CDR3aa: CASSLEGRDSYEQYF

len: 17
d_gene: TRBD1
j_gene: TRBJ2-3
abundance: NA
v_gene: TRBV5-1
CDR3nt: TGCGCCAGCAGGAGGGGGCAGCTCCCCCACCTCACAGATACGCAGTATTTT
CDR3aa: CASRRGQLPHLTDTQYF

len: 14
d_gene: TRBD1
j_gene: TRBJ2-3
abundance: few
v_gene: TRBV5-1
CDR3nt: TGCGCCAGCAGCCACGGACAGGGTTCAGATACGCAGTATTTT
CDR3aa: CASSHGQGSDTQYF

len: 14
d_gene: NA
j_gene: TRBJ2-1
abundance: many
v_gene: TRBV5-1
CDR3nt: TGCGCCAGCAGCTCCTGGGACCCATACAATGAGCAGTTCTTC
CDR3aa: CASSSWDPYNEQFF

len: 13
d_gene: NA
j_gene: TRBJ1-1
abundance: many
v_gene: TRBV11-2
CDR3nt: TGTGCCAGCAGCTTAGATCTCCGGGTAGGAGCTTTCTTT
CDR3aa: CASSLDLRVGAFF

len: 14
d_gene: NA
j_gene: TRBJ2-1
abundance: many
v_gene: TRBV10-3
CDR3nt: TGTGCCATCAGTGTGAGCCTAGCGAGCAATGAGCAGTTCTTC
CDR3aa: CAISVSLASNEQFF

len: 14
d_gene: TRBD1
j_gene: TRBJ1-2
abundance: NA
v_gene: TRBV24-1
CDR3nt: TGTGCCACCAGTGAGGGCAGGGGGCAGGCTGGCTACACCTTC
CDR3aa: CATSEGRGQAGYTF

len: 14
d_gene: TRBD2
j_gene: TRBJ2-7
abundance: NA
v_gene: TRBV18
CDR3nt: TGTGCCAGCCGAACCGGGACTAGCGGATACGAGCAGTACTTC
CDR3aa: CASRTGTSGYEQYF

len: 15
d_gene: TRBD1
j_gene: TRBJ2-3
abundance: many
v_gene: TRBV24-1
CDR3nt: TGTGCCACCAGTGTTTGGAACAGGGGGATAGATACGCAGTATTTT
CDR3aa: CATSVWNRGIDTQYF

len: 15
d_gene: TRBD1
j_gene: TRBJ2-2
abundance: NA
v_gene: TRBV6-5
CDR3nt: TGTGCCAGCAGTTTACAGGGGGCGTACACCGGGGAGCTGTTTTTT
CDR3aa: CASSLQGAYTGELFF

len: 14
d_gene: NA
j_gene: TRBJ1-4
abundance: many
v_gene: TRBV5-1
CDR3nt: TGCGCCAGCAGCTTGGGGACAGCAAATGAAAAACTGTTTTTT
CDR3aa: CASSLGTANEKLFF

len: 15
d_gene: TRBD2
j_gene: TRBJ2-1
abundance: NA
v_gene: TRBV5-1
CDR3nt: TGCGCCAGCAGCTCGACTAGCGGGAGGTTTAATGAGCAGTTCTTC
CDR3aa: CASSSTSGRFNEQFF

len: 16
d_gene: TRBD2
j_gene: TRBJ2-1
abundance: many
v_gene: TRBV24-1
CDR3nt: TGTGCCACCAGTGATTTTCCGGGACTAGCAAACAATGAGCAGTTCTTC
CDR3aa: CATSDFPGLANNEQFF

len: 13
d_gene: NA
j_gene: TRBJ1-5
abundance: NA
v_gene: TRBV10-3
CDR3nt: TGTGCCAGTGATGACAGCCCGGGTCAGCCCCAGCATTTT
CDR3aa: CASDDSPGQPQHF

len: 16
d_gene: NA
j_gene: TRBJ2-3
abundance: many
v_gene: TRBV20-1
CDR3nt: TGCAGTGCTAGGGGGAGGCCGGGCCGACCCACAGATACGCAGTATTTT
CDR3aa: CSARGRPGRPTDTQYF

len: 12
d_gene: NA
j_gene: TRBJ1-1
abundance: many
v_gene: TRBV5-1
CDR3nt: TGCGCCAGCAGCTCCCAGGGACGTGAAGCTTTCTTT
CDR3aa: CASSSQGREAFF